This TCR beta chain was retrieved from a study of T cell responses to AZD1222 COVID-19 vaccine. Study-wide findings and caveats: Repertoires were obtained solely post-peak T cell response. The sample set comprised mostly white British donors with more females, and clonal diversity was possibly underestimated. The number of AZD1222 recipients seropositive at baseline was only five or six.

As to this clone: What it recognizes is unknown.

V dropped 8 bases and J dropped 4 bases, with 18 bases sitting between them. The CDR3 sequence is 14 residues long. The germline V gene encodes CDR1 SGDLS and CDR2 YYNGEE. Only in-frame clones appear in the TCRdb table, and some are missing; sequencing was by immunoSEQ multiplex PCR. The sample lists roughly 30,000 clones; roughly nine tenths were seen once. This chain connects TRBV9 to TRBJ1-1; tentatively, D is TRBD1 (6 bases). The sequence was obtained from an adult in good health. The sample in question was peripheral blood, obtained on day 0 of AZD1222 vaccination. In DNA, the CDR3 is TGTGCCAGTCCCGTGGGGGCGCGGGGCACTGAAGCTTTCTTT. As protein: CASPVGARGTEAFF.